The T cell receptor beta chain under discussion was sequenced for a study of vaccination effects on CD4 cells after COVID-19. The wider study: Pre-vaccine samples were drawn 16 days and one week before the first dose. Study-wide results and caveats: In convalescents, spike-reactive clones (those seen post-vaccine) were mainly new vaccine-induced clones. Late after vaccination, infection- and vaccine-induced clones showed marked clonal contraction.

Comment on this clone: Its cognate antigen is unknown.

The protocol was immunoSEQ multiplex PCR, while the TCRdb copy is restricted to in-frame clones and leaves out a portion. The sample holds 45,000 to 50,000 clones, about 70% seen once. Researchers isolated CD4+ T cells once approximately eleven days of culture had elapsed. Days 3 and 7 were when half the medium was replaced with IL-2 medium. This CDR3 has 14 residues. Trimming pared 0 bases from V and 4 bases from J, leaving 12 bases between. CDR1 and CDR2 from the germline V gene are GTSNPN and SVGIG (reference sequence). This chain links TRBV30 with TRBJ2-5; D is perhaps TRBD1 or TRBD2 (5 bases each). This TCR was sampled from a human donor who had a prior SARS-CoV-2 infection. The sequences come from CD4+ T cells from PBMCs cultured without peptide, collected before COVID-19 vaccination. The CDR3 nucleotides read TGTGCCTGGAGTGTAATGGGGGTCGGAGAGACCCAGTACTTC. It yields the protein CAWSVMGVGETQYF.